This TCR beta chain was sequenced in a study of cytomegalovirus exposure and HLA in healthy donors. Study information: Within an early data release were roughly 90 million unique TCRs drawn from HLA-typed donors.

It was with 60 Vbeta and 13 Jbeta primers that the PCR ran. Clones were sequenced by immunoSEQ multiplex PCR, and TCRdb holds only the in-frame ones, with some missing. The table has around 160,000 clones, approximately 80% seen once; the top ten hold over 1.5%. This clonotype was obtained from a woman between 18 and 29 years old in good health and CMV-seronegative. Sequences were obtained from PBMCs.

Here the CDR3 DNA reads TGTGCCAGCAGGGCTCTAGCGGGGGGCCGGTACACCGGGGAGCTGTTTTTT. Translated: CASRALAGGRYTGELFF. This sequence joins TRBV2 and TRBJ2-2, with TRBD2 matching 11 bases. CDR1 is SNHLY and CDR2 is FYNNEI in the germline V gene. The J segment lost 3 bases and the V segment lost 6 bases, leaving 9 bases of the junction unmatched. This CDR3 comprises 17 residues.